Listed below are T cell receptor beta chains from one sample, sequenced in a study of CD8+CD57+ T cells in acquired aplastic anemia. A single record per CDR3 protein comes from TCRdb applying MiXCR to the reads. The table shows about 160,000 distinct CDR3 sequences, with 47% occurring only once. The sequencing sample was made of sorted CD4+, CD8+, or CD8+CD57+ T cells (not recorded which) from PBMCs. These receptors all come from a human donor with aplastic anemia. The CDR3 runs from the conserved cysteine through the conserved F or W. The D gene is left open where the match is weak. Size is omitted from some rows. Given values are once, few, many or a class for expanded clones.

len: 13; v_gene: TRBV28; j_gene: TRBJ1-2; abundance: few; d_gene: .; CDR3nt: TGTGCCAGCAGTTTGCGGGGCCCTAGGGGCTACACCTTC; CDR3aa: CASSLRGPRGYTF
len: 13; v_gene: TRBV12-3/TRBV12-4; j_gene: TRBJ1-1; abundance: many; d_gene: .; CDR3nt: TGTGCCAGCACTAGGGTTTTGAACACTGAAGCTTTCTTT; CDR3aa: CASTRVLNTEAFF
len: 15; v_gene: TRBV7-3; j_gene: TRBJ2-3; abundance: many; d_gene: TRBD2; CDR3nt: TGTGCCAGCCGCCTTTCGGGGGGAACCTCAGATACGCAGTATTTT; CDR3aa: CASRLSGGTSDTQYF
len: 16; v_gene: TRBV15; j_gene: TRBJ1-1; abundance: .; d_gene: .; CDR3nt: TGTGCCACCAGCAGAGATGTCAGAAGCATGAACACTGAAGCTGTCTTT; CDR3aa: CATSRDVRSMNTEAVF
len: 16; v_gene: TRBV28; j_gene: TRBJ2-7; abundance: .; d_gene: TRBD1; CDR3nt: TGTGCCAGCAATTACCCATTGGGACAGGGTTCCTACGAGCAGTACTTC; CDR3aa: CASNYPLGQGSYEQYF
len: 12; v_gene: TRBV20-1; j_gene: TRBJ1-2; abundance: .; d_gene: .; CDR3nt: TGCAGTGCTAGCTTGCGGGATTATGGCTACACCTTC; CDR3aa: CSASLRDYGYTF
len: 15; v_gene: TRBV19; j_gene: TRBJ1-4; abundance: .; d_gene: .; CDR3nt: TGTGCCAGTAGTATGAATAGGGGACCCGGCGAAAAACTGTTTTTT; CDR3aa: CASSMNRGPGEKLFF
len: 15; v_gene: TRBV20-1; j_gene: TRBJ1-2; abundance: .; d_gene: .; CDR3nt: TGCAGTGCTAGGATGGGACCGTCCGCCTACTATGGCTACACCTTC; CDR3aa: CSARMGPSAYYGYTF
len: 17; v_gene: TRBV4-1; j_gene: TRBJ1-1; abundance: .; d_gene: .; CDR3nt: TGCGCCAGCAGCCAAGATAGGACAGTCAGCTTGAACACTGAAGCTTTCTTT; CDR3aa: CASSQDRTVSLNTEAFF
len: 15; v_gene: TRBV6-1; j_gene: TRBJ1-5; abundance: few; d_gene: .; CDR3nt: TGTGCCACCTTTTGGGAGGAGGGAAGCAATCAGCCCCAGCATTTT; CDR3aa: CATFWEEGSNQPQHF
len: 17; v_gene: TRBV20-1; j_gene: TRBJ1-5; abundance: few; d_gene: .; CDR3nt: TGCAGTGCTAGAGCTCTGGGAGGAGGGCCGATCAATCAGCCCCAGCATTTT; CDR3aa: CSARALGGGPINQPQHF
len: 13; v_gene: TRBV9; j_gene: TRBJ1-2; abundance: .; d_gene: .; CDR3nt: TGTGCCAGCAGCGTAGCCGATTTAGGTGGCTACACCTTC; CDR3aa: CASSVADLGGYTF
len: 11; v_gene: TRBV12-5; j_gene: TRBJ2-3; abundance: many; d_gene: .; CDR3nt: TGTGCTAGTGGTTTAGGGGATACGCAGTATTTT; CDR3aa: CASGLGDTQYF
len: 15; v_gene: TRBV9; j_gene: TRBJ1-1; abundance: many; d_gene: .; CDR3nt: TGTGCCAGCAGCATGAAGAGAGGACGGAACACTGAAGCTTTCTTT; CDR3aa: CASSMKRGRNTEAFF
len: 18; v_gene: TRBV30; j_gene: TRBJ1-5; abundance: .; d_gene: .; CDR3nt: TGTGCCTGGGCCCAGACCCCTTTTTTGGGTGGCGGAACTCAGCCCCAGCATTTT; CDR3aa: CAWAQTPFLGGGTQPQHF
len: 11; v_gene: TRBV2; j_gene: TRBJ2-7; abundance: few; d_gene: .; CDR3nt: TGTGCCAGCAGGAACGCCTACGAGCAGTACTTC; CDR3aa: CASRNAYEQYF
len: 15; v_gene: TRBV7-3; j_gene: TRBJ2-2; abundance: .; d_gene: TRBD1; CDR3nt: TGTGCCAGCAGCCTACAGGGGGCGCGCACCGGGGAGCTGTTTTTT; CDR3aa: CASSLQGARTGELFF
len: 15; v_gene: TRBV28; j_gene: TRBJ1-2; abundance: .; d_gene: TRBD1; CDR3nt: TGTGCCAGCGTGGAGGGACAGGGGGTTCTCCGGGGTTACACCTTC; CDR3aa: CASVEGQGVLRGYTF
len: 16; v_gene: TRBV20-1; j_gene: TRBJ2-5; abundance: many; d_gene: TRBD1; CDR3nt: TGCAGTGCTAGAGATACCGGGACAGGGGCACAAGAGACCCAGTACTTC; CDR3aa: CSARDTGTGAQETQYF